The clone carrying this T cell receptor (beta chain) was seen a few times. Its antigen is not identified. These data are taken from a study of T cells in Graves' hyperthyroidism and ophthalmopathy. Study observations and caveats: Most thyroid-expanded clonotypes above 0.001 were also found in blood. Classification by a 13 V-J model distinguished ophthalmopathy from stable hyperthyroidism.

Patients were excluded for uncontrolled infection, other autoimmune disease, pregnancy or lactation. In making diagnoses, clinical symptoms, serum thyroxine and TRAb, thyroid ultrasound and orbital computed tomography were all used. It was RNA transcripts that yielded the amplified TCR beta CDR3 regions. The TCR CDR3 first-round RT-PCR relied on the HTBI primer set. TCRdb re-called the multiplex PCR reads with MiXCR, one entry per CDR3 protein. This sample yields roughly 500,000 distinct CDR3 sequences, of which roughly 16% are seen a single time; less than 30% belongs to the top ten. CDR1 is LGHDT and CDR2 is YNNKEL in the germline V gene (reference sequence). The CDR3 runs to 14 residues. V dropped 0 bases and J dropped 14 bases, with 16 bases sitting between them.

The clonotype originates from a woman aged 30 to 39 with Graves' ophthalmopathy. Sequencing was done on a sample of blood. The J gene is TRBJ1-4, the V gene TRBV3-1, with D unresolved. CDR3 DNA: TGTGCCAGCAGCCAAGATCCAGGATCTGAGATCCTGTTTTTT. Its protein product is CASSQDPGSEILFF. Full variable domain (missing parts from reference TRBV3-1 and TRBJ1-4): DTAVSQTPKYLVTQMGNDKSIKCEQNLGHDTMYWYKQDSKKFLKIMFSYNNKELIINETVPNRFSPKSPDKAHLNLHINSLELGDSAVYFCASSQDPGSEILFFGSGTQLSVL.